The T cell receptor beta chain under discussion was sequenced for a study of blood T cell repertoires in COVID-19. Study context: T cells, B-cell-depleted T cells, or PBMCs provided the cDNA or gDNA that served as material.

Germline CDR1 WNHNN, CDR2 SYGVQD (reference sequence). Trimming at V came to 4 bases and at J to 7 bases, leaving 9 bases not matched to a gene. The CDR3 has 16 amino acids. How the authors handled the data: Amplification from reference gene primers served as the basis for estimated nucleated cell counts. TCRdb keeps only in-frame clones here, not all; method: immunoSEQ multiplex PCR. From that table come the V and J calls and clone size; the DNA was used to work out D and trimming. The table includes over 140,000 clones, approximately 84% detected once. The material sequenced was peripheral blood. The chain couples TRBV10-1 to TRBJ1-6; TRBD1 matches 8 bases. The source of this sequence is a woman aged 60-75 years with acute or convalescent COVID-19. CDR3 coding DNA: TGCGCCAGCAGTGCGACCGGGACAGGCCCGAATTCACCCCTCCACTTT. Its translation is CASSATGTGPNSPLHF.